This TCR beta chain was sequenced in a study of blood T cell repertoires in COVID-19. Across the whole study: Both acute and convalescent COVID-19 samples were obtained from the United States, Italy and Spain. From T cells, B-cell-depleted T cells, or PBMCs came the material, which was cDNA or gDNA.

Germline CDR1 is MNHNS and CDR2 is SASEGT. This CDR3 contains 13 residues. Comments on this clone: Mismatch with germline at one junction end may stem from a read error.

Original methodology: Estimation of nucleated cell counts was performed using reference gene primer amplification. The repertoire was sequenced with immunoSEQ multiplex PCR; TCRdb's copy has only in-frame clones and lacks some. That table is the source of V, J and clone size, and D and trimming were worked out from the DNA. The sample includes 300,000 or so clones, about nine tenths seen only once; the top ten take 3.7%. The source is a woman aged 35 to 49 with acute or convalescent COVID-19. The sequencing input was peripheral blood. The V and J genes are TRBV6-1 and TRBJ2-3, with a weak D call TRBD2 (5 bases). The CDR3 bases are TGTGCCAGCAGAGAAGGAGGAACAGATACGCAGTATTTT. Translating it yields CASREGGTDTQYF.